A selection of T cell receptor beta chains follows, all from one sample in a study of T cell repertoires in ileal Crohn's disease. Data came from immunoSEQ multiplex PCR; TCRdb stores just in-frame clones and leaves some out. The profile shows approximately 12,000 clones, about three quarters of them singletons. The sample taken for sequencing was ileal tissue. These receptors originate from an adult with Crohn's disease. The CDR3 runs from the conserved cysteine through the conserved F or W. The D gene is left open where the match is weak. Rows may omit the clone size; those that give it use once, few, many or a size class.

- 12 - TRBJ1-2 TRBV5-4 TGTGCCAGCAGCATAGTTAACTATGGCTACACCTTC CASSIVNYGYTF
TRBD2 11 - TRBJ2-3 TRBV29-1 TGCAGCGTTGAAGCGGGACTAGGCATGTATTTT CSVEAGLGMYF
- 14 - TRBJ2-5 TRBV10-1 TGCGCCAGCAGTGCGGGTCCGGGGGAAGAGACCCAGTACTTC CASSAGPGEETQYF
- 14 - TRBJ2-7 TRBV2 TGTGCCAGCAGTGCGCAGGGCCTAACCGGGGAGCAGTACTTC CASSAQGLTGEQYF
TRBD2 16 - TRBJ2-1 TRBV7-6 TGTGCCAGCAGCTTACAGGGCGGGGGGCTTTACAATGAGCAGTTCTTC CASSLQGGGLYNEQFF
- 15 - TRBJ2-5 TRBV7-9 TGTGCCAGCAGCTTGCGGGACCAAAGCGGAGAGACCCAGTACTTC CASSLRDQSGETQYF
TRBD2 16 - TRBJ2-5 TRBV5-5 TGTGCCAGCAGCGACCGCAAAGCGGGGTTTTCAGAGACCCAGTACTTC CASSDRKAGFSETQYF
TRBD2 14 - TRBJ2-7 TRBV29-1 TGCAGCGTCTTGGGGGGGGTTCACTCCTACGAGCAGTACTTC CSVLGGVHSYEQYF
TRBD2 17 few TRBJ2-1 TRBV4-1 TGCGCCAGCAGCCAAGAAGAAGCGGGGGCCCACGCGAGTGAGCAGTTCTTC CASSQEEAGAHASEQFF
TRBD2 15 - TRBJ2-1 TRBV6-4 TGTGCCAGCAGTCCCCTAGCGGGAGGAAACAATGAGCAGTTCTTC CASSPLAGGNNEQFF
- 19 few TRBJ1-1 TRBV11-3 TGTGCCAGCAGCTTAGCTTCGCGGGGGGTACTAACCTATTACACTGAAGCTTTCTTT CASSLASRGVLTYYTEAFF
- 15 - TRBJ2-1 TRBV9 TGTGCCAGCAGCGGCTCAGGGTGGTCCTACAATGAGCAGTTCTTC CASSGSGWSYNEQFF
- 15 once TRBJ1-5 TRBV18 TGTGCCAGCTCACCGGGTGCGGGAGTTGGACAGCCCCAGCATTTT CASSPGAGVGQPQHF
TRBD2 14 - TRBJ2-2 TRBV7-2 TGTGCCAGCAGCTTAGCAGGAGGCGGGGGGGGGCTGTTTTTT CASSLAGGGGGLFF
TRBD1 15 - TRBJ1-2 TRBV15 TGTGCCACCAGCAGAGATCGGGGACAGAACTATGGCTACACCTTC CATSRDRGQNYGYTF
TRBD1 14 medium-sized TRBJ2-3 TRBV5-1 TGCGCCAGCAACCAGGACAGGGTCACAGATACGCAGTATTTT CASNQDRVTDTQYF
- 16 - TRBJ2-1 TRBV6-5 TGTGCCAGCAGTTACTCCTCGGCAGGGAATCACAATGAGCAGTTCTTC CASSYSSAGNHNEQFF
- 11 - TRBJ2-3 TRBV7-3 TGTGCCAGTGGGGCGGGGGATACGCAGTATTTT CASGAGDTQYF
TRBD1 14 - TRBJ1-4 TRBV27 TGTGCCAGCAGTACCCGGGACAGGGTTGAAAAACTGTTTTTT CASSTRDRVEKLFF
- 12 - TRBJ1-1 TRBV7-9 TGTGCCAGCAGCCAAATGATAGCTGAAGCTTTCTTT CASSQMIAEAFF